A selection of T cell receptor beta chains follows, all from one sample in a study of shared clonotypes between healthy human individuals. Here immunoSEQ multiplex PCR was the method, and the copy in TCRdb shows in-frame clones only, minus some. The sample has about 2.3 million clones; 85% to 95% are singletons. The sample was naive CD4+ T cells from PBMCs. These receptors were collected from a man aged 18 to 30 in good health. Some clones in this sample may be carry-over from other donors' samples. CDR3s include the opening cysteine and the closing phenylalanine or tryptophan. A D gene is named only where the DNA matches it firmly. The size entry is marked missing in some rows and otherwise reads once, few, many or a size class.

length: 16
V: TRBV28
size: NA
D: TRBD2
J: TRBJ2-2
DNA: TGTGCCAGCATATCGGGCGGGGGAATGAACACCGGGGAGCTGTTTTTT
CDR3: CASISGGGMNTGELFF

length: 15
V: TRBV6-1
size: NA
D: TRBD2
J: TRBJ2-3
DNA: TGTGCCAGCAGTGTCGTGGCGGGAGGTCCGCCGGCGCAGTATTTT
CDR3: CASSVVAGGPPAQYF

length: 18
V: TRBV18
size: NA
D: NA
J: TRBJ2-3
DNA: TGTGCCAGCTCACCACCGGCGGGACGGTATTCAAACACAGATACGCAGTATTTT
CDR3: CASSPPAGRYSNTDTQYF

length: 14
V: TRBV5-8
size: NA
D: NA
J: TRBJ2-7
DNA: TGTGCCAGCAGCTTGGTTTCAGGGGTGGTTGAGCAGTACTTC
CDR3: CASSLVSGVVEQYF

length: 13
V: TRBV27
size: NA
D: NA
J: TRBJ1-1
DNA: TGTGCCAGCAGTTTCGACAGGAACACTGAAGCTTTCTTT
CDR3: CASSFDRNTEAFF

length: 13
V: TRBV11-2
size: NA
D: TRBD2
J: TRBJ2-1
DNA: TGTGCCAGCAGCTCCAGACTAGCGGGAGCCGGGGTCTTC
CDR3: CASSSRLAGAGVF

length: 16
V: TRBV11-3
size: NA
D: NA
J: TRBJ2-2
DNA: TGTGCCAGCAGCTTAGGCGGGGTTACCTACCCCGGGGAGCTGTTTTTT
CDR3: CASSLGGVTYPGELFF

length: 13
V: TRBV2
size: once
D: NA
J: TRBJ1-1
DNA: TGTGCCAGCGGGTTAGAGGTAAACACTGAAGCTTTCTTT
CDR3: CASGLEVNTEAFF

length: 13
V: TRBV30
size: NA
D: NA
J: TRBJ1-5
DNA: TGTGCCTGGAGTCGGGGGATCAATCAGCCCCAGCATTTT
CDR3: CAWSRGINQPQHF

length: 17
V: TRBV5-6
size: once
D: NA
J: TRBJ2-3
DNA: TGTGCCAGCAGCTTAGCAGGGCGGCTAACCGGCACAGATACGCAGTATTTT
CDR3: CASSLAGRLTGTDTQYF

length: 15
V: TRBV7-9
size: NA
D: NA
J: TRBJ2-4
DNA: TGTGCCAGCAGCTTGGAGACAGGATTCAAAAACATTCAGTACTTC
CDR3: CASSLETGFKNIQYF

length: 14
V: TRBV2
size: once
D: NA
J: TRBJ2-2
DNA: TGTGCCAGCAGTGAACGGCTGTTGTCCGGGGAGTTGTTTTTT
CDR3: CASSERLLSGELFF

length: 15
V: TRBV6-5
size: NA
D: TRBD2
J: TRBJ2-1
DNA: TGTGCCAGCAGCCGGACTAGCGGGGACTACAATGAGCAGTTCTTC
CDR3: CASSRTSGDYNEQFF

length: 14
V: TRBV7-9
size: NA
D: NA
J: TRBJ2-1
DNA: TGTGCCAGCAGCTTAGTTACGGGTCTCAATGAGCAGTTCTTC
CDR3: CASSLVTGLNEQFF

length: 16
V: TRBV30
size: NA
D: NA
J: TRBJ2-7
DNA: TGTGCCTGGAGTCTCAGGGACGCGAGAGAAGGTTACGAGCAGTACTTC
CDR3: CAWSLRDAREGYEQYF

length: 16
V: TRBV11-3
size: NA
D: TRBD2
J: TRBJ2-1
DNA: TGTGCCAGCAGCTTAGGGGGGACTAGCAGATACAATGAGCAGTTCTTC
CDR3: CASSLGGTSRYNEQFF

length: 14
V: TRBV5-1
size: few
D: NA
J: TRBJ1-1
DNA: TGCGCCAGCAGCTTGGCAGACCGGAGCACTGAAGCTTTCTTT
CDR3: CASSLADRSTEAFF

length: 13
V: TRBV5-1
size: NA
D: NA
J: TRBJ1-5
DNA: TGCGCCAGCAGCTCCCAGGGAGAGCAGCCCCAGCATTTT
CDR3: CASSSQGEQPQHF

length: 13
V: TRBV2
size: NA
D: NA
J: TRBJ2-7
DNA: TGTGCCAGCAGTGCCCGGGGGCCCCGGGAGCAGTACTTC
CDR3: CASSARGPREQYF